This T cell receptor (beta chain) was retrieved from a study of T cell responses to AZD1222 COVID-19 vaccine. Study results and limitations: Donors skewed white British and female; clonal diversity was possibly underestimated.

About this clone itself: Antigen: not known.

Sequencing was performed with immunoSEQ multiplex PCR; in TCRdb, only in-frame clones are kept and a portion is missing. The data hold under 200,000 clones, with more than 80% observed a single time. Looked up from germline, CDR1 is MNHEY and CDR2 is SVGAGI. With 9 bases removed from V and 3 bases from J, the gap between germline ends came to 12 bases. The CDR3 has 13 residues. This receptor was taken from an adult in good health. This rearrangement joins TRBV6-5 to TRBJ1-5; D call uncertain. The sequencing used peripheral blood, collected on day 0 of AZD1222 vaccination. CDR3 sequence: CASRIVLNQPQHF. The CDR3 DNA follows: TGTGCCAGTAGGATAGTGCTCAATCAGCCCCAGCATTTT.